The present T cell receptor beta chain was sequenced within a study of cytomegalovirus exposure and HLA in healthy donors. The study sampled nominally healthy donors, though unrecorded immune exposures were likely. The CDR3 spans 14 residues. Germline loops: CDR1 SNHLY, CDR2 FYNNEI. V lost 4 bases to trimming and J lost 1 base, with 11 bases between them. 13 Jbeta primers and 60 Vbeta primers were used for the PCR. Sequencing used immunoSEQ multiplex PCR; TCRdb keeps in-frame clones, though not all of them. The sample yields 100,000 to 150,000 clones, of which the top ten take up around 4%. The chain combines TRBV2 with TRBJ2-7, with D possibly TRBD2 on 5 matching bases. The TCR sequence derives from a man between 18 and 29 years old in good health and CMV-seronegative. Input material: PBMCs. The CDR3 DNA reads as TGTGCCAGCAGTGCTAGCTGGGTGTCCTACGAGCAGTACTTC. Encoded protein: CASSASWVSYEQYF.